The 6 T cell receptor beta chains below all came from one sample that was sequenced in a study of human T cells and chemical hapten exposure. TCRdb itself ran the RACE reads through MiXCR, one entry per CDR3 protein. In the table there are 25,000 to 35,000 distinct CDR3 sequences, 6.5% to 8.5% of which are singletons. The time point: healthy volunteer bleed at 2 weeks. The authors' total RNA extraction used unfractionated whole blood. The sample was whole blood. These receptor sequences come from a human donor in good health. Some clones in this sample may be carry-over from other donors' samples.

This clonotype was found a few times. The chain carries TRBV20-1 and TRBJ2-1, with D perhaps being TRBD1 or TRBD2 (8 bases each). V shed 6 bases and J shed 2 bases, with 29 bases lying between them. The CDR3 sequence is 19 residues long. Germline CDR1 and CDR2: DFQATT and SNEGSKA (reference sequence). The CDR3 DNA is TGCAGTGCAACCGGGACAGGCGGAGGTCGGGAGGGTCCCTACAATGAGCAGTTCTTC. This encodes CSATGTGGGREGPYNEQFF.

The chain joins TRBV28 to TRBJ1-1, with D unresolved. This CDR3 has 11 residues. The germline CDR1 and CDR2 sequences are MDHEN and SYDVKM. Trimming left V 6 bases short and J 13 bases short, with 15 bases between. The CDR3 DNA reads as TGTGCCAGCAGCCGTGCCCTAAACGTTTTCTTT. As protein: CASSRALNVFF.

This clonotype came up many times. The chain is built from TRBV29-1 and TRBJ2-3; 10 positions agree with TRBD2. Trimming cost V 4 bases and J 3 bases; bases outside gene matches: 4. This CDR3 region has 14 residues. In germline, CDR1 is SQVTM, CDR2 ANQGSEA. In DNA form, the CDR3 reads TGCAGCGTTGGCGTTAGCGGGAGGACAGATACGCAGTATTTT. Amino acids: CSVGVSGRTDTQYF.

The table lists this clonotype with many counts. This chain links TRBV29-1 with TRBJ1-1; 7 bases agree with TRBD1. The CDR3 sequence is 15 residues long. CDR1 and CDR2 from the germline V gene are SQVTM and ANQGSEA. Germline trimming cut 6 bases from V and 0 bases from J; bases unmatched to any gene: 10. DNA of the CDR3: TGCAGCGTCCATCTCCCGGGACAGCTGAACACTGAAGCTTTCTTT. Amino acid sequence: CSVHLPGQLNTEAFF.

This clonotype was seen only a few times. An end of the junction differs from the germline gene, which may be a read error. The CDR3 loop is CASSEDRNYGDTF. CDR3 DNA: TGTGCCAGCAGTGAGGACAGGAACTATGGCGACACCTTC. The J gene is TRBJ1-2, the V gene TRBV2, with 7 nucleotides matching TRBD1. The germline gives CDR1 SNHLY, CDR2 FYNNEI. This CDR3 is 13 amino acids long.

The sample holds a few counts of this clonotype. In nucleotides, the CDR3 is TGCAGTGCTAGAGATGAACAGACCTATGGCTACACCTTC. Translation: CSARDEQTYGYTF. The rearrangement links TRBV20-1 to TRBJ1-2; the D is unclear. The CDR3 loop spans 13 amino acids. Trimming removed 0 bases from V and 4 bases from J, with 9 bases in between. Germline loops: CDR1 DFQATT, CDR2 SNEGSKA (reference sequence).